What follows is one T cell receptor (beta chain) and its context. What it binds is not known. TCRdb reprocessed the 5' RACE reads and stores each CDR3 protein as one record, lacking DNA. The listing contains 400,000 to 450,000 distinct CDR3 sequences. This sample stems from a study of T cells expressing NK-cell markers. Study-wide results and limits: Expanded NKG2C+ T cell clones were not confirmed as HCMV-specific.

This TCR was recovered from a woman between 18 and 70 years old in good health. Sequenced material: blood T cells: a sorted CD56 or NKG2C T cell subset, CD4+ or CD8+ T cells, or bulk PBMC T cells (not recorded which).

The CDR3 protein is CASSYSGQGGGNEQFF. The rearrangement uses TRBV6-2 or TRBV6-3 and TRBJ2-1; the D call from TCRdb, TRBD1, cannot be confirmed without DNA. The CDR3 has 16 amino acids. The V gene's germline CDR1 is MNHEY and CDR2 SVGEGT.